Following are 29 T cell receptor beta chains from one sample sequenced in a study of Ad26.COV2.S vaccination and SARS-CoV-2 variants. Here immunoSEQ multiplex PCR was the method, and the copy in TCRdb shows in-frame clones only, minus some. The table records 400,000 or so clones, around nine tenths of them present only once. The sample's treatment: 15 to 20 received Ad26.COV2.S at low or high dose, single or two shots; 5 received placebo; per-sample allocation not given. Specimen acquisition occurred on day 63 following the initial vaccine or placebo injection. This material consisted of peripheral blood, taken in a trial of Ad26.COV2.S vaccine versus placebo. The source is a person between 18 and 59 years old who received the Ad26.COV2.S COVID-19 vaccine or a placebo.

The chain is built from TRBV19 and TRBJ2-1; 9 positions match TRBD1. Germline assignment: CDR1 LNHDA and CDR2 SQIVND (reference sequence). The CDR3 totals 14 residues. J gave up 7 bases and V 6 bases, and 7 bases lay outside the gene matches. The CDR3 sequence is CASSTGQGRNEQFF. CDR3 bases: TGTGCCAGTAGCACGGGACAGGGACGGAATGAGCAGTTCTTC.

CDR3 in amino acids: CASSLGVGQETQYF. In nucleotides, the CDR3 is TGTGCCAGCAGCTTGGGCGTGGGTCAAGAGACCCAGTACTTC. This sequence joins TRBV5-4 and TRBJ2-5; D gene unclear. The CDR3 extends over 14 amino acids. The V gene's germline CDR1 is SGHNT and CDR2 YYREEE (reference sequence). The V and J ends lost 0 bases and 2 bases respectively, with 8 bases between them.

This clone was seen a single time. The chain joins TRBV28 to TRBJ2-7; no definite D call. Looked up from germline, CDR1 is MDHEN and CDR2 is SYDVKM. The CDR3 contains 11 residues. Deletions cut 3 bases from V and 3 bases from J, with 3 bases between. CDR3 bases: TGTGCCAGCAGTTTTCTCTACGAGCAGTACTTC. This gives the protein CASSFLYEQYF.

This clone was seen once. The chain uses TRBV28 and TRBJ1-1, with unresolved D. The CDR3 runs 15 residues. Germline V lookup: CDR1 MDHEN, CDR2 SYDVKM. V dropped 5 bases and J dropped 0 bases, with 13 bases sitting between them. CDR3 coding DNA: TGTGCCAGCAGTCCGGGTCCAGGAATGAACACTGAAGCTTTCTTT. It codes for CASSPGPGMNTEAFF.

A remark on this clone: The sample contains more than one DNA sequence encoding this CDR3. The chain recombines TRBV4-3 with TRBJ2-3; D not certain. The ends were cut back, 3 bases at V and 0 bases at J, with 7 bases in the middle. Germline CDR1 is LGHNA and CDR2 is YSLEER. This CDR3 comprises 14 residues. CDR3 loop: CASSQGSSTDTQYF. CDR3 in DNA: TGCGCCAGCAGCCAGGGCAGTAGCACAGATACGCAGTATTTT.

This chain joins TRBV15 and TRBJ2-7; no definite D call. Per the germline V gene, CDR1 is LNHNV and CDR2 is YYDKDF (reference sequence). This CDR3 has 14 residues. The germline V and J ends were trimmed by 0 bases and 3 bases, with 9 bases remaining between them. DNA for the CDR3: TGTGCCACCAGCAGAGATAATGTCGGCTACGAGCAGTACTTC. It translates to CATSRDNVGYEQYF.

This clone was detected only once. V is TRBV13 and J is TRBJ2-2; D ambiguous. CDR3 size: 13 residues. Per the germline V gene, CDR1 is PRHDT and CDR2 is FYEKMQ (reference sequence). Trimming cost V 10 bases and J 5 bases, with 14 bases left between them. The CDR3 spells CAISFVRTGELFF. Here the CDR3 DNA reads TGTGCCATCTCCTTTGTCCGGACCGGGGAGCTGTTTTTT. Drawing the rest from reference TRBV13 and TRBJ2-2, the complete variable domain is AAGVIQSPRHLIKEKRETATLKCYPIPRHDTVYWYQQGPGQDPQFLISFYEKMQSDKGSIPDRFSAQQFSDYHSELNMSSLELGDSALYFCAISFVRTGELFFGEGSRLTVL.

The chain combines TRBV27 with TRBJ2-1; D is unclear. CDR1 and CDR2 (germline): MNHEY, SMNVEV (reference sequence). Trimming took 1 base from V and 10 from J, leaving 17 bases between them. This CDR3 contains 15 residues. CDR3 sequence (DNA): TGTGCCAGCAGTTTATGGGATTTGGCTCCAAGAGAGCAGTTCTTC. Translation: CASSLWDLAPREQFF.

V is TRBV20-1 and J is TRBJ2-1; possible D gene TRBD2, 6 bases. Deletions cut 3 bases from V and 8 bases from J, with 23 bases between. The CDR3 is 16 amino acids. From germline, CDR1 is DFQATT and CDR2 SNEGSKA (reference sequence). CDR3 residues: CSASEGTLLVGDEQFF. The CDR3 DNA is TGCAGTGCTAGTGAGGGGACTCTCCTGGTAGGCGATGAGCAGTTCTTC.

The V gene is TRBV6-5, the J gene TRBJ1-1; no clear D. CDR1 and CDR2 (germline): MNHEY, SVGAGI. The CDR3 is 12 amino acids. V lost 6 bases and J 5 bases, leaving 10 bases between the germline ends. CDR3 sequence (DNA): TGTGCCAGCAGCCAAGGATGGACTGAAGCTTTCTTT. Amino acids: CASSQGWTEAFF.

CDR3 sequence (DNA): TGTGCCAGTACAGAAACGGGACTAGCGGGGGGAGTGCAGTACTTC. It yields the protein CASTETGLAGGVQYF. The chain joins TRBV19 to TRBJ2-5; TRBD2 agrees at 15 bases. The V gene end was trimmed by 7 bases and the J gene end by 11 bases; junction bases not matched to a gene: 11. Germline values: CDR1 LNHDA, CDR2 SQIVND (reference sequence). The CDR3 runs 15 residues.

The gene calls are TRBV18 and TRBJ1-1; no reliable D call. This CDR3 has 14 residues. V was cut by 0 bases and J by 1 base, with 6 bases left in between. CDR1 is KGHSH, CDR2 LQKENI, per germline. The CDR3 spells CASSPPPGNTEAFF. Here the CDR3 DNA reads TGTGCCAGCTCACCACCCCCGGGGAACACTGAAGCTTTCTTT.

The gene calls are TRBV6-5 and TRBJ2-7; 7 nucleotides match TRBD2. This CDR3 contains 15 residues. Per germline, CDR1 MNHEY and CDR2 SVGAGI. Unmatched junction bases numbered 8, after V lost 3 bases and J lost 3 bases. The CDR3 bases are TGTGCCAGCAGTTATCATGATAGCGGGTACTACGAGCAGTACTTC. Its translation is CASSYHDSGYYEQYF.

This clone was seen once. V gene TRBV5-1 combines with J gene TRBJ1-2; D may be TRBD1 (5 bases). The CDR3 loop spans 14 amino acids. Germline CDR1 is SGHRS and CDR2 is YFSETQ. V lost 4 bases, J lost 4 bases, and 14 bases lay in between. This chain's CDR3 is CASSGAEGLYGYTF. The CDR3 DNA is TGCGCCAGCAGCGGGGCCGAAGGTCTCTATGGCTACACCTTC.

The J gene is TRBJ2-5, the V gene TRBV5-5, with a weak D call TRBD2 (6 bases). Trimming took 4 bases from V and 2 from J, leaving 12 bases between them. In germline, CDR1 is SGHKS, CDR2 YYEKEE (reference sequence). The CDR3 has 14 residues. The DNA for the CDR3 is TGTGCCAGCAGCCCGGAGGGCAGACAAGAGACCCAGTACTTC. Translated, it gives CASSPEGRQETQYF.

The rearrangement uses TRBV5-1 and TRBJ1-2, with a weak D call TRBD1 (5 bases). This CDR3 has 16 amino acids. Looked up from germline, CDR1 is SGHRS and CDR2 is YFSETQ. V was shortened by 0 bases and J by 0 bases, with 12 bases between the two germline ends. The CDR3 spells CASSLATGLANYGYTF. CDR3 DNA sequence: TGCGCCAGCAGCTTGGCCACAGGACTAGCTAACTATGGCTACACCTTC.

The rearrangement links TRBV4-1 to TRBJ2-1; D gene ambiguous. The CDR3 contains 14 residues. The germline V and J ends were trimmed by 0 bases and 14 bases, with 17 bases remaining between them. Germline V gene sequence: CDR1 MGHRA, CDR2 YSYEKL. The DNA of the CDR3 is TGCGCCAGCAGCCAAGATCTGGTGTGGGCAGGAGAGTTCTTC. This gives the protein CASSQDLVWAGEFF.

This sequence joins TRBV24-1 and TRBJ1-5; D gene uncertain. V was clipped by 10 bases and J by 5 bases, with 26 bases between them. The CDR3 runs 17 residues. CDR1 is KGHDR, CDR2 SFDVKD, per germline. The CDR3: CATVDRPQHILHQPQHF. CDR3 bases: TGTGCCACTGTGGACCGTCCTCAACACATCCTCCATCAGCCCCAGCATTTT.

This chain joins TRBV9 and TRBJ1-3, with unresolved D. The CDR3 length is 15 residues. From germline, CDR1 is SGDLS and CDR2 YYNGEE. The germline V and J ends were trimmed by 0 bases and 0 bases, with 7 bases remaining between them. The chain's CDR3 is CASSVAQFSGNTIYF. The CDR3 DNA reads as TGTGCCAGCAGCGTAGCACAGTTCTCTGGAAACACCATATATTTT.

In DNA, the CDR3 is TGTGCCAGCAGCTCCCCACCTTTAGCGGGGGGGCGAATCGAGCAGTACTTC. As protein: CASSSPPLAGGRIEQYF. The chain combines TRBV5-4 with TRBJ2-7, with 11 bases aligning to TRBD2. V dropped 3 bases and J dropped 6; count of bases not matched to a gene: 14. The CDR3 length is 17 residues. Germline CDR1 SGHNT, CDR2 YYREEE (reference sequence).

This clone was counted between two and nine times. The rearrangement links TRBV7-9 to TRBJ1-2; TRBD1 aligns across 10 bases. This CDR3 spans 15 amino acids. The germline gives CDR1 SEHNR, CDR2 FQNEAQ (reference sequence). V was clipped by 5 bases and J by 7 bases; unmatched bases: 10. CDR3 nucleotides: TGTGCCAGCAGCCTGGGACGGGACAGGGGAACTGGCTACACCTTC. Translation: CASSLGRDRGTGYTF. The variable domain in full, completed from reference TRBV7-9 and TRBJ1-2, reads DTGVSQNPRHKITKRGQNVTFRCDPISEHNRLYWYRQTLGQGPEFLTYFQNEAQLEKSRLLSDRFSAERPKGSFSTLEIQRTEQGDSAMYLCASSLGRDRGTGYTFGSGTRLTVV.

The CDR3 loop is CASSLVGFNEKLFF. DNA of the CDR3: TGTGCCAGCAGCCTAGTGGGGTTTAATGAAAAACTGTTTTTT. The chain combines TRBV3-1 (or the pseudogene TRBV3-2) with TRBJ1-4; D unclear. From germline, CDR1 is LGHDT and CDR2 YNNKEL (reference sequence). V shed 4 bases and J shed 4 bases, with 10 bases lying between them. CDR3 size: 14 residues.

A few counts support this clone. This chain uses TRBV10-2 with TRBJ1-6, with TRBD1 as a possible D gene (6 bases). Germline V gene data show CDR1 as WSHSY and CDR2 as SAAADI. The CDR3 is 14 amino acids. The ends were cut back, 3 bases at V and 7 bases at J, with 10 bases in the middle. The CDR3 sequence: CASSETGSNSPLHF. As DNA, the CDR3 is TGCGCCAGCAGTGAAACAGGGTCCAATTCACCCCTCCACTTT.

The chain combines TRBV7-9 with TRBJ1-1; the match to TRBD1 covers 8 bases. There are 14 residues in the CDR3. With V trimmed by 5 bases and J by 4 bases, 6 bases remained unmatched. CDR1 SEHNR and CDR2 FQNEAQ come from the germline V gene (reference sequence). CDR3 residues: CASSRGQGSTEAFF. The CDR3, as DNA: TGTGCCAGCAGCCGAGGACAGGGAAGCACTGAAGCTTTCTTT.

This sequence joins TRBV3-1 (or the pseudogene TRBV3-2) and TRBJ1-1; D remains unclear. Deletions cut 1 base from V and 4 bases from J, with 13 bases between. The CDR3 totals 15 residues. Per the germline V gene, CDR1 is LGHDT and CDR2 is YNNKEL (reference sequence). For the CDR3, the DNA is TGTGCCAGCAGCCAAGGTCGGCAGGCTGCCACTGAAGCTTTCTTT. Amino acid sequence: CASSQGRQAATEAFF.

This rearrangement joins TRBV3-1 (or the pseudogene TRBV3-2) to TRBJ2-1; 12 nucleotides agree with TRBD2. CDR1 LGHDT and CDR2 YNNKEL come from the germline V gene (reference sequence). Losses at the gene ends were 4 bases for V and 5 bases for J; bases not matched to a gene: 3. This CDR3 spans 15 amino acids. In DNA, the CDR3 is TGTGCCAGCAGCCTGACTAGCGGGGGCCACAATGAGCAGTTCTTC. The encoded protein is CASSLTSGGHNEQFF.

The V call is TRBV7-8, the J call TRBJ2-3; D possibly corresponds to TRBD2 (6 bases). CDR3 size: 16 residues. V was cut by 5 bases and J by 0 bases, with 15 bases left in between. Germline V gene data show CDR1 as SGHVS and CDR2 as FQNEAQ. The CDR3 nucleotides are TGTGCCAGCAGCCGGGTCGGGGGAATAAGCACAGATACGCAGTATTTT. Translation gives CASSRVGGISTDTQYF.

This sequence joins TRBV4-3 and TRBJ1-2, with unresolved D. The germline V gene encodes CDR1 LGHNA and CDR2 YSLEER. Trimming removed 4 bases at V and 4 bases at J, with 16 bases between. This CDR3 has 15 residues. CDR3 region: CASSPSPIRSYGYTF. The CDR3 DNA reads as TGCGCCAGCAGCCCCTCGCCGATAAGGAGCTATGGCTACACCTTC.

This chain connects TRBV2 to TRBJ2-2; D unclear. Germline CDR1 SNHLY, CDR2 FYNNEI. With 5 bases removed from V and 0 bases from J, the gap between germline ends came to 10 bases. The CDR3 is 15 residues long. Here the CDR3 DNA reads TGTGCCAGCAGTCCCGACACAACGAACACCGGGGAGCTGTTTTTT. Protein: CASSPDTTNTGELFF.